The 16 T cell receptor beta chains below all came from one sample that was sequenced in a study of chemoradiotherapy in HPV16-positive cancers. The data were produced by immunoSEQ multiplex PCR, yet TCRdb's version contains in-frame clones alone and is incomplete. The sample has over 9,000 clones; about 68% are singletons. This sample comprised tumor tissue, obtained from a patient who underwent chemoradiotherapy. The receptors were sampled from a human donor with HPV-associated anogenital cancer.

The chain joins TRBV11-3 to TRBJ1-2, with D perhaps matching TRBD1 (5 bases). Between the trimmed V and J ends, which lost 0 bases and 3 bases, there was a span of 11 bases. CDR1 is SGHNT and CDR2 is YENEEA in the germline V gene. This CDR3 spans 15 amino acids. CDR3 DNA: TGTGCCAGCAGCTTAGAGGGGGGGAACGACTATGGCTACACCTTC. Residues: CASSLEGGNDYGYTF.

The rearrangement joins TRBV27 to TRBJ1-5, with D possibly matching TRBD1 (5 bases). CDR3 length: 13 residues. V was trimmed by 3 bases and J by 7 bases, leaving 10 bases between them. Germline values: CDR1 MNHEY, CDR2 SMNVEV (reference sequence). The CDR3 is CASSFGGGQPQHF. CDR3 sequence (DNA): TGTGCCAGCAGTTTCGGGGGGGGGCAGCCCCAGCATTTT.

The chain employs TRBV7-9 and TRBJ1-2; weak D call: TRBD1 (5 bases). Between the trimmed V and J ends, which lost 5 bases and 6 bases, there was a span of 22 bases. Germline V gives CDR1 SEHNR, CDR2 FQNEAQ (reference sequence). The CDR3 loop spans 16 amino acids. This chain's CDR3 is CASSPLVDGGTHGYTF. As DNA, the CDR3 is TGTGCCAGCAGCCCCCTTGTTGATGGGGGAACCCATGGCTACACCTTC.

The chain carries TRBV19 and TRBJ1-1, with D possibly TRBD1 on 6 matching bases. The CDR3 contains 14 residues. Trimming took 3 bases from V and 0 from J, leaving 8 bases between them. The germline V gene has CDR1 LNHDA and CDR2 SQIVND (reference sequence). The CDR3 DNA reads as TGTGCCAGTAGTATGACAGGCCTGAACACTGAAGCTTTCTTT. This translates into CASSMTGLNTEAFF.

V gene TRBV7-3 combines with J gene TRBJ2-2; D is unclear. Trimming removed 4 bases at V and 2 bases at J, with 5 bases between. Germline V lookup: CDR1 SGHTA, CDR2 FQGTGA. This CDR3 is built from 13 residues. The CDR3 DNA sequence: TGTGCCAGCAGCTCCCCCAACACCGGGGAGCTGTTTTTT. Residues: CASSSPNTGELFF. Using reference TRBV7-3 and TRBJ2-2 for the parts outside the CDR3, the full variable domain is GAGVSQTPSNKVTEKGKYVELRCDPISGHTALYWYRQSLGQGPEFLIYFQGTGAADDSGLPNDRFFAVRPEGSVSTLKIQRTERGDSAVYLCASSSPNTGELFFGEGSRLTVL.

V is TRBV7-8 and J is TRBJ1-4; 9 nucleotides agree with TRBD1. CDR1 is SGHVS and CDR2 is FQNEAQ in the germline V gene. V trimming: 1 base; J trimming: 6 bases; junction bases outside the gene matches: 6. This CDR3 has 16 residues. The CDR3 bases are TGTGCCAGCAGCTTAGTCAGTCGGGACAGGGATGAAAAACTGTTTTTT. Its translation is CASSLVSRDRDEKLFF.

This clone has more than one count but fewer than ten. The J gene is TRBJ2-2, the V gene TRBV6-1; D is possibly TRBD1 (6 bases). V was trimmed by 3 bases and J by 5 bases, leaving 16 bases between them. This CDR3 spans 16 amino acids. Germline-derived CDR1 and CDR2 are MNHNS and SASEGT. The CDR3 is CASSDLGRGRTGELFF. The CDR3 DNA is TGTGCCAGCAGTGATCTCGGCAGGGGACGAACCGGGGAGCTGTTTTTT.

The chain links TRBV18 to TRBJ2-1; maybe TRBD2 (7 bases). Germline-derived CDR1 and CDR2 are KGHSH and LQKENI. V lost 6 bases and J 8 bases, leaving 20 bases between the germline ends. This CDR3 spans 15 amino acids. The CDR3 DNA reads TGTGCCAGCTCCCCAACGGGGGGCTTTGGGGATGAGCAGTTCTTC. Protein sequence: CASSPTGGFGDEQFF.

The chain links TRBV29-1 to TRBJ2-6; D possibly corresponds to TRBD1 (5 bases). The CDR3 spans 20 residues. CDR1 is SQVTM and CDR2 is ANQGSEA in the germline V gene. The ends were cut back, 0 bases at V and 0 bases at J, with 21 bases in the middle. The CDR3 protein is CSVEDWSQGEVISGANVLTF. The CDR3 nucleotides are TGCAGCGTTGAAGATTGGTCCCAGGGTGAGGTGATCTCTGGGGCCAACGTCCTGACTTTC.

The CDR3 DNA is TGCAGCGTTGAGGGGGGAACAGGTAGGGGAGAGACCCAGTACTTC. Its protein is CSVEGGTGRGETQYF. The V gene is TRBV29-1, the J gene TRBJ2-5, with D maybe TRBD2 (6 bases). Germline-derived CDR1 and CDR2 are SQVTM and ANQGSEA. V gave up 3 bases and J gave up 4 bases, with 18 bases separating them. The CDR3 totals 15 residues. The full variable domain, completed using reference TRBV29-1 and TRBJ2-5, is SAVISQKPSRDICQRGTSLTIQCQVDSQVTMMFWYRQQPGQSLTLIATANQGSEATYESGFVIDKFPISRPNLTFSTLTVSNMSPEDSSIYLCSVEGGTGRGETQYFGPGTRLLVL.

This clone has a handful of counts. This chain joins TRBV6-1 and TRBJ1-2; unclear D gene. CDR1 is MNHNS and CDR2 is SASEGT in the germline V gene. CDR3 length equals 12 residues. Deletions cut 6 bases from V and 0 bases from J, with 5 bases between. CDR3 coding DNA: TGTGCCAGCAGACAAACTAACTATGGCTACACCTTC. Protein sequence: CASRQTNYGYTF.

This clone is a singleton in its sample. The rearrangement uses TRBV5-1 and TRBJ2-7, with 12 bases identical to TRBD1. There are 16 residues in the CDR3. The V gene's germline CDR1 is SGHRS and CDR2 YFSETQ. V shed 0 bases, J shed 7 bases, and the junction held 8 bases outside the gene matches. CDR3 coding DNA: TGCGCCAGCAGCTTGGGATTCCGGGACAGGGGGCGGGAGCAGTACTTC. Protein: CASSLGFRDRGREQYF.

Relative to its sample, this clone is medium-sized. This chain uses TRBV7-9 with TRBJ1-5; D is unresolved. Trimming removed 1 base from V and 1 base from J, with 8 bases in between. The germline V gene has CDR1 SEHNR and CDR2 FQNEAQ (reference sequence). The CDR3 runs to 15 residues. The CDR3 spells CASSLEGWSNQPQHF. Here the CDR3 DNA reads TGTGCCAGCAGCTTAGAGGGATGGAGCAATCAGCCCCAGCATTTT.

To note about this clone: The junction differs from germline at one of its ends, possibly a read error. J is TRBJ2-2 and V is TRBV11-3; 8 bases fit TRBD1. Germline CDR1 and CDR2: SGHNT and YENEEA. The CDR3 covers 15 residues. The CDR3, as DNA: TGTGCCAGCGGCTTGGACAGGGTAAACACCGGGGAGCTGTTTTTT. As protein: CASGLDRVNTGELFF.

This clone was seen a few times. The gene calls are TRBV6-4 and TRBJ2-3; D remains unclear. The germline V gene has CDR1 MRHNA and CDR2 SNTAGT. CDR3 size: 14 residues. V was cut by 4 bases and J by 9 bases, with 17 bases left in between. The CDR3 loop is CASSAFMVGWTQYF. The CDR3 DNA is TGTGCCAGCAGTGCTTTCATGGTTGGTTGGACGCAGTATTTT.

V is TRBV9 and J is TRBJ1-5; 7 nucleotides line up with TRBD1. The V gene's germline CDR1 is SGDLS and CDR2 YYNGEE. This CDR3 has 14 residues. The trim removed 4 bases at V and 4 bases at J, leaving 5 bases unmatched. In DNA form, the CDR3 reads TGTGCCAGCAGCTACACAGGGGATAATCAGCCCCAGCATTTT. This translates into CASSYTGDNQPQHF.